This paragraph covers one T cell receptor beta chain sequence. Its specificity is not known. The data belong to a study of shared clonotypes between healthy human individuals. Broader study findings: Donors were few, which limited the genetic and exposure-history diversity represented. Larger estimated richness was generally seen in naive subsets than in memory subsets.

The study drew its donors from healthy HIV-negative adults without recent acute infections or vaccinations. Those who donated, Caucasian adults without exception, all lived in Nashville, Tennessee. Sequencing was performed with immunoSEQ multiplex PCR; in TCRdb, only in-frame clones are kept and a portion is missing. The sample contains hundreds of thousands of clones, more than 70% of which appear only once. Trimming left V 0 bases short and J 5 bases short, with 13 bases between. CDR3 length equals 16 residues. Germline-derived CDR1 and CDR2 are MGHRA and YSYEKL. The source of this sequence is a woman aged 30 to 39 in good health. The chain links TRBV4-1 to TRBJ1-4; D is unresolved. The specimen sequenced was memory CD4+ T cells sorted from blood. The subset was: CD45RA-negative fraction. CDR3 in DNA: TGCGCCAGCAGCCAAGATACTCTAGCGGGAAATGAAAAACTGTTTTTT. Amino acid sequence: CASSQDTLAGNEKLFF.